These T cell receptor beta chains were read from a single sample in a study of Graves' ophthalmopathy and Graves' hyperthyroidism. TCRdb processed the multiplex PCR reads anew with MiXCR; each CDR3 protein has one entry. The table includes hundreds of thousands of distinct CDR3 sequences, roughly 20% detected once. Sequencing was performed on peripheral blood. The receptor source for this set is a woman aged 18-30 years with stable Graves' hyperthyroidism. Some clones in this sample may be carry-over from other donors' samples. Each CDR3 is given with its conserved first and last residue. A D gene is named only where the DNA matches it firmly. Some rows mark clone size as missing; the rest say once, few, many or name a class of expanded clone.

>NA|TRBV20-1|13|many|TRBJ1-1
TGCAGTGCTCCGACATTGTTCGCCACTGAAGCTTTCTTT
CSAPTLFATEAFF
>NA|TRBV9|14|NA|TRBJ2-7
TGTGCCAGCAGCGTAGGGGCAGGGTTGGACGAGCAGTACTTC
CASSVGAGLDEQYF
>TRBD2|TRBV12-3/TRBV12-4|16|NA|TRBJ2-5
TGTGCCAGCAGACCACAGCGGGGGCCTTCCCAAGAGACCCAGTACTTC
CASRPQRGPSQETQYF
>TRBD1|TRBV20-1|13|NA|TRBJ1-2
TGCAGTGCTGCAGGGGGCTGGGTCTATGGCTACACCTTC
CSAAGGWVYGYTF
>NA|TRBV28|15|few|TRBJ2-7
TGTGCCAGCAGCCCAGGGGGCGGGAGGGTCAACGAGCAGTACTTC
CASSPGGGRVNEQYF
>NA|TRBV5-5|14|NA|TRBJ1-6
TGTGCCAGCAGCTTCATCCAAACCCGTTTGACCCTCCACTTT
CASSFIQTRLTLHF
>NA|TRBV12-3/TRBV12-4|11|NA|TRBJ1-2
TGTGCCAACCTGGACGGGGACGGCTACACCTTC
CANLDGDGYTF
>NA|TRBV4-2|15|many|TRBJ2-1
TGTGCCAGCAGCCAAGAAATAGCATCCTACAATGAGCAGTTCTTC
CASSQEIASYNEQFF
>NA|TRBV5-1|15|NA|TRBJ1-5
TGCGCCAGCAGCCCAATGGGTGGGCCTAATCAGCCCCAGCATTTT
CASSPMGGPNQPQHF
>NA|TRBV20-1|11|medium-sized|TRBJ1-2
TGCAGTGCTTTCGACCCGTATGGCTACACCTTC
CSAFDPYGYTF
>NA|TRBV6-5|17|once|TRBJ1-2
TGTGCCAGCAGTTACTCGAGGGCGGGCGGACCTAACTATGGCTACACCTTC
CASSYSRAGGPNYGYTF
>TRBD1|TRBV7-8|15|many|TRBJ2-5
TGTGCCAGCAGCCTCCTGCAGGGGGCTCGGGAGACCCAGTACTTC
CASSLLQGARETQYF
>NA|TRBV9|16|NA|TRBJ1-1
TGTGCCAGCACCCCCGGTGGGGGAACGGATGGAACTGAAGCTTTCTTT
CASTPGGGTDGTEAFF
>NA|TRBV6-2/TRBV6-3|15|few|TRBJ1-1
TGTGCCAGCAGTTACGGAGTAGATTTGAACACTGAAGCTTTCTTT
CASSYGVDLNTEAFF
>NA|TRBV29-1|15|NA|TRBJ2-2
TGCAGCGTTGCGACTGGGGTTGGGTCCACCGGGGAGCTGTTTTTT
CSVATGVGSTGELFF
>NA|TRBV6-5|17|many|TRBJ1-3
TGTGCCAGCAGTTACTCGGGGGGGGCCCGCTCTGGAAACACCATATATTTT
CASSYSGGARSGNTIYF
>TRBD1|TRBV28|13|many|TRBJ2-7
TGTGCCAGCACTTACAGGGGGCCTTACGAGCAGTACTTC
CASTYRGPYEQYF